Below, one T cell receptor beta chain is given with its context. What it binds is not known. The data stem from a study of post-analysis software for immune sequencing data. Looking at the study overall: Relapsing-remitting, secondary progressive and progressive-relapsing multiple sclerosis courses were included.

cDNA libraries of TCR beta carried unique molecular identifiers. TCRdb analysed the PCR reads with MiXCR anew, one entry per CDR3 protein. This table holds 750,000 to 950,000 distinct CDR3 sequences, around 50% found once. V shed 7 bases and J shed 1 base, with 17 bases lying between them. The CDR3 extends over 17 amino acids. Germline CDR1 reads MNHEY; CDR2 reads SVGEGT. Findings of the study overall: Comparison of patients with controls showed 5 or 6 TRBV segments more frequent in patients, TRBV5-6, TRBV5-1 and TRBV20-1 among them.

The specimen sequenced was blood. This receptor was obtained from a girl between 5 and 17 years old with multiple sclerosis. This rearrangement joins TRBV6-2 or TRBV6-3 to TRBJ2-6; D assignment may be TRBD1 or TRBD2 (5 bases each). The CDR3 sequence is CASIDRDELSGANVLTF. The CDR3 coding sequence is TGTGCCAGCATCGACCGGGACGAATTATCTGGGGCCAACGTCCTGACTTTC.